The source of this T cell receptor (beta chain) is a study of regulatory T cells in long-lasting Graves disease. Study-wide results and caveats: For persistent Graves' patients, TCR diversity was lower than for newly diagnosed ones. Repertoires from persistent disease leaned toward TRBV28, TRBJ1-2 and TRBJ2-5.

Time point described: persistent/refractory GD, antithyroid drugs over 5 years with positive TRAb. After RNA was extracted from PBMCs, the TCR library was made from it. In each case, Graves' disease was diagnosed per American Thyroid Association guidelines. TCR beta libraries were built with iRepertoire HTBI primers and Arm-PCR of CDR3 regions. Via MiXCR, TCRdb re-called the multiplex PCR reads, giving one row per CDR3 protein. The data show fewer than 450,000 distinct CDR3 sequences, with less than 25% seen just once and 20% held by the top ten. V dropped 6 bases and J dropped 3 bases, with 14 bases sitting between them. The CDR3 extends over 14 amino acids. Looked up from germline, CDR1 is MDHEN and CDR2 is SYDVKM. About this clonotype itself: Its target is unknown. One base away lies a much larger clone, so this may be a sequencing read error.

The gene calls are TRBV28 and TRBJ1-2, with a possible D match to TRBD1 (6 bases). The material was peripheral blood mononuclear cells (PBMCs), obtained when the disease was refractory, from a patient treated with antithyroid drugs. This clonotype was obtained from a female donor with Graves disease. Here the CDR3 reads CASRVQGSDYGYTF. CDR3 nucleotides: TGTGCCAGCAGGGTACAGGGATCGGACTATGGCTACACCTTC.